Given below is one T cell receptor (beta chain) in context. This clonotype occurred many times. Its recognized antigen is unknown. No much larger clone exists at a distance of one base, and base qualities are not known. Synthesis of TCR cDNA relied on 5'RACE template switching, a step that introduced a universal primer site along with unique molecular identifiers. Priming of cDNA synthesis was performed from both the TCR alpha and TCR beta constant segments. Two PCR steps were used to amplify libraries, with sample barcodes and sequencing adapters being added in the second step. Libraries were sequenced on Illumina HiSeq 2500 (2x100 bp) or NovaSeq (2x150 bp). The paper's data handling went like this. Demultiplexing of reads and collapsing into UMI consensus sequences were performed with MIGEC, and V(D)J alignment was carried out with MiXCR. Vaccine-responding clonotypes were identified with edgeR using replicate PBMC samples, with FDR below 0.01 and a log2 fold change above 5 up to day 15 being required. Bulk clonotypes were assigned CD4 or CD8 identity according to which sequenced CD4 or CD8 repertoire held them at higher abundance. Through fastp at Q25 and MiXCR, TCRdb rebuilt clones from the public reads, retaining in-frame beta chains. Rows matching on CDR3 protein sequence are summarized as one entry with the most common DNA and genes. TCRdb's processing, not the study's, gives the V and J calls here. This sample lists roughly 240,000 distinct CDR3 sequences; less than 7.5% were detected once. The ten top clones hold 1.1% of the sample.

This entry comes from a study of T cells after yellow fever vaccination (dated by TCRdb to the late 2010s). General notes on the study: The SMART-Seq v4 Ultra Low Input RNA kit was used to prepare libraries from fractions with low cell numbers. To follow T-cell clones before and after primary and booster YFV17D yellow fever vaccination, bulk TCR alpha and beta repertoires were sequenced over time. Two healthy male donors, one aged 18 to 29 and one aged 30 to 40 years, were included in the cohort. Blood was collected at multiple timepoints before and after primary and secondary immunization, and bulk PBMC replicates and cell subsets were isolated. The paper as a whole reports these results and caveats: The secondary T-cell response was found to be weaker but faster than the primary response, with a peak reached on day 5 rather than on day 15. Because the study included only a couple of donors, the extent to which the findings can be generalized is limited. A small fraction of clonotypes showed up in both the CD4 and CD8 compartments, probably as a result of convergent recombination. After the booster, most of the clones that had expanded following primary vaccination were detected again (about 95% of CD4 and more than 85% of CD8), which suggests that memory was broadly maintained. Because abundant contaminating clonotypes from the bulk population could be contained in FACS-sorted repertoires, computational filtering was required.

The V and J ends are trimmed by 6 bases and 0 bases, leaving 10 bases between them. Sequences SEHNR (CDR1) and FQNEAQ (CDR2) are obtained from the germline V gene (reference sequence). The CDR3 numbers 14 residues from cysteine through phenylalanine. CDR3 DNA only is kept here, 42 bases in frame from base 1. The sample's treatment or condition, from its label and the paper: live attenuated yellow fever vaccine strain. A standard Ficoll-Paque protocol was used to isolate PBMCs from peripheral blood. CD4 and CD8 T-cell fractions were isolated with Dynabeads CD4 and CD8 positive selection kits. RNA was extracted with TriZol from bulk PBMCs, CD4 and CD8 fractions, and dextramer-positive and dextramer-negative fractions.

The receptor was derived from a man aged 25 to 40 who received the YFV17D yellow fever vaccine. The V gene is TRBV7-9 and the J gene is TRBJ2-3; the D gene is possibly TRBD2, with 6 bases matching. Sequences were derived from CD4+ T cells sorted from PBMCs, sampled on the day of the yellow fever booster vaccination. The CDR3 has the sequence CASRGGISTDTQYF. The DNA reads as follows: TGTGCCAGCAGGGGCGGGATAAGCACAGATACGCAGTATTTT. The reference TRBV7-9 and TRBJ2-3 proteins fill in what lies around the CDR3, so the full variable domain reads DTGVSQNPRHKITKRGQNVTFRCDPISEHNRLYWYRQTLGQGPEFLTYFQNEAQLEKSRLLSDRFSAERPKGSFSTLEIQRTEQGDSAMYLCASRGGISTDTQYFGPGTRLTVL.